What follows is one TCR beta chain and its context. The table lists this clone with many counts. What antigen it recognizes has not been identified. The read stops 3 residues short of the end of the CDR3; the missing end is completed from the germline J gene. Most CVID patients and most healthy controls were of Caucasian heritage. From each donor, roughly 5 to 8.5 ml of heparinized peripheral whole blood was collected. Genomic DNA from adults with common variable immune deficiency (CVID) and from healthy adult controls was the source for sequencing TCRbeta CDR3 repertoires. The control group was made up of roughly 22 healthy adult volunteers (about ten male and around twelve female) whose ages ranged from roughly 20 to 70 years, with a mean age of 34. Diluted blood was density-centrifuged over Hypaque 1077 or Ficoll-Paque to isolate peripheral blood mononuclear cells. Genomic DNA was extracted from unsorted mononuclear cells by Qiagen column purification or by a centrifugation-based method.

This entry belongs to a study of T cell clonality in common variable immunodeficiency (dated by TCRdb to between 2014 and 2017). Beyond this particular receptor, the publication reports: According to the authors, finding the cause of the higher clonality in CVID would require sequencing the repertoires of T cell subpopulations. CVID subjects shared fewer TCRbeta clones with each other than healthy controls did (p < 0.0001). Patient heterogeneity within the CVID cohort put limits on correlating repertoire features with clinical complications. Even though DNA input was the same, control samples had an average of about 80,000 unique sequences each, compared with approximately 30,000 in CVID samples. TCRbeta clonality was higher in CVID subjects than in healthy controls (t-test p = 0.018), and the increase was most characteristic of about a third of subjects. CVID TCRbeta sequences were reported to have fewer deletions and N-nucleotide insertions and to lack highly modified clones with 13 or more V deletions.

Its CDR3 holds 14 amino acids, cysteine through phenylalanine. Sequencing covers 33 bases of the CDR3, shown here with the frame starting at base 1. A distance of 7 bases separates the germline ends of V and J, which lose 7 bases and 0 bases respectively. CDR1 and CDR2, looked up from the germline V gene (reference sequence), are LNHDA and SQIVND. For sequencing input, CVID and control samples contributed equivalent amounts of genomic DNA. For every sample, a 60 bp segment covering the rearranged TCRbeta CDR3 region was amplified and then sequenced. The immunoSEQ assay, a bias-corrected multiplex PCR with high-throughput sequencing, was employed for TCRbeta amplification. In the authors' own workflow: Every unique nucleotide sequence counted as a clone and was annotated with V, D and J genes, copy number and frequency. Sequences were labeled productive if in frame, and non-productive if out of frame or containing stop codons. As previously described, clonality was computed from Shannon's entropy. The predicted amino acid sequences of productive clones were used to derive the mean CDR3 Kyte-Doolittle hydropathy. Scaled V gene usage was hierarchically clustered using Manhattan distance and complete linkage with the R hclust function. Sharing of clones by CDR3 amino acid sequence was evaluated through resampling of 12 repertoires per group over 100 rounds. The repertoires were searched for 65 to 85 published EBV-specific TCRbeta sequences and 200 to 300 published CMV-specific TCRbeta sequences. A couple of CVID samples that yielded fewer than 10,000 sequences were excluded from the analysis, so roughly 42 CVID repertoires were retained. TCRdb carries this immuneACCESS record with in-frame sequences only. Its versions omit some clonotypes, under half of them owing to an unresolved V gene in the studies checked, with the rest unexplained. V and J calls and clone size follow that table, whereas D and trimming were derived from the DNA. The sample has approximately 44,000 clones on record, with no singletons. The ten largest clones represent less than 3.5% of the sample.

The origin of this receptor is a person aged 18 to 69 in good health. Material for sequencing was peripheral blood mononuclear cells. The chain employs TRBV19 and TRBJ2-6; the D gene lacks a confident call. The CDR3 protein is CASNPVSGANVLTF. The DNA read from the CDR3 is TGTGCCAGTAACCCAGTCTCTGGGGCCAACGTC.